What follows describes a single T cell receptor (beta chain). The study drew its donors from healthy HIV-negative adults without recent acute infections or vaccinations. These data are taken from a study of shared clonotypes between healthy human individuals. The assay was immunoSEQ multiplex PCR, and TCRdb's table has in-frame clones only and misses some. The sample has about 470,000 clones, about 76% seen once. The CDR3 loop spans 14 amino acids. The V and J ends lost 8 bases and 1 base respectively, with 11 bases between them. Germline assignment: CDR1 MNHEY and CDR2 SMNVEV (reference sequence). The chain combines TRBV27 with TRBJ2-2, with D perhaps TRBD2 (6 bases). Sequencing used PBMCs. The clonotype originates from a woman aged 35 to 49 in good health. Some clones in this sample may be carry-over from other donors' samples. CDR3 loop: CASLGTRNTGELFF. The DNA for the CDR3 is TGTGCCAGCCTAGGGACTCGGAACACCGGGGAGCTGTTTTTT.